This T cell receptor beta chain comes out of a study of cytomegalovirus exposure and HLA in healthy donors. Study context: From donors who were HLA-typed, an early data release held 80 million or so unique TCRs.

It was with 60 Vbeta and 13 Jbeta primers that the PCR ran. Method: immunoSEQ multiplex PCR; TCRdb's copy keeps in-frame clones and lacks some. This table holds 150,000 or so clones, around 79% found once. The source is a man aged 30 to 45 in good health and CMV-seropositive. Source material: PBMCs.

The CDR3 loop reads CASTLLESQETQYF. DNA of the CDR3: TGTGCCAGCACCTTGCTCGAGTCCCAAGAGACCCAGTACTTC. The chain joins TRBV7-2 to TRBJ2-5, with D unresolved. There are 14 residues in the CDR3. CDR1 and CDR2 (germline): SGHTA, FQGNSA. V was cut by 7 bases and J by 1 base, with 13 bases left in between. The variable domain in full, completed from reference TRBV7-2 and TRBJ2-5, reads GAGVSQSPSNKVTEKGKDVELRCDPISGHTALYWYRQSLGQGLEFLIYFQGNSAPDKSGLPSDRFSAERTGGSVSTLTIQRTQQEDSAVYLCASTLLESQETQYFGPGTRLLVL.